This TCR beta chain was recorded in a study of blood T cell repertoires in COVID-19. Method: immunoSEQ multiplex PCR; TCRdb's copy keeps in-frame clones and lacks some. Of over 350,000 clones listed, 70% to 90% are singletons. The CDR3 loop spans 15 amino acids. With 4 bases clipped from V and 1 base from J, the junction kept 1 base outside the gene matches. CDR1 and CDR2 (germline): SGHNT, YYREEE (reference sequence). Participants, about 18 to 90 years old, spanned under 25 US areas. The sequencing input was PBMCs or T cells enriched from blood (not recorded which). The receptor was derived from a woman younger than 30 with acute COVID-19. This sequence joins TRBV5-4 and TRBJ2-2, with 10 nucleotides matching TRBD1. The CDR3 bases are TGTGCCAGCAGCCGGACAGGGGGGAACACCGGGGAGCTGTTTTTT. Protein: CASSRTGGNTGELFF.